This paragraph covers one T cell receptor (beta chain) sequence. Other DNA sequences in the sample encode the same CDR3. The data belong to a study of blood T cell repertoires in COVID-19. For the study at large: Samples taken during acute and convalescent COVID-19 were collected in the United States, Italy and Spain. T cells, B-cell-depleted T cells, or PBMCs supplied cDNA or gDNA.

The repertoire was sequenced with immunoSEQ multiplex PCR; TCRdb's copy has only in-frame clones and lacks some. The table includes 60,000 to 95,000 clones, around 90% detected once. V dropped 2 bases and J dropped 0; count of bases not matched to a gene: 4. The CDR3 loop spans 16 amino acids. Germline values: CDR1 SGHRS, CDR2 YFSETQ. The chain has TRBV5-1 and TRBJ1-3; 8 nucleotides match TRBD1. This receptor was identified in a woman in her forties or fifties with acute or convalescent COVID-19. Sequenced material: peripheral blood. As DNA, the CDR3 is TGCGCCAGCAGCTTAACAGGGGGGGACTCTGGAAACACCATATATTTT. This encodes CASSLTGGDSGNTIYF.